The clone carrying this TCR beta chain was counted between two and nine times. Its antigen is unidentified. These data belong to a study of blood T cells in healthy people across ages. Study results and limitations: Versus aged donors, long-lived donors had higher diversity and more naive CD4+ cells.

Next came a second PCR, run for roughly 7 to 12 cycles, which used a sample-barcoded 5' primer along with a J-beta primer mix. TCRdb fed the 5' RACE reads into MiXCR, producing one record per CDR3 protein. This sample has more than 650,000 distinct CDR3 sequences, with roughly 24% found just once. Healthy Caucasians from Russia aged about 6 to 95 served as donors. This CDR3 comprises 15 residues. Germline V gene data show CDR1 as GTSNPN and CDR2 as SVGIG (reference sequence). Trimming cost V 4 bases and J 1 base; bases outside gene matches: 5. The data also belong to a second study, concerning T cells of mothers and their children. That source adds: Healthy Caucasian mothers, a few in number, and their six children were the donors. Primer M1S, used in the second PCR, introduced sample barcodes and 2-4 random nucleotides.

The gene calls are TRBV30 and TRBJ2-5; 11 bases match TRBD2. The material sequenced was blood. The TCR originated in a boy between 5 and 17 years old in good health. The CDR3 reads CAWTLAGGPQETQYF. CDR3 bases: TGTGCCTGGACATTAGCGGGGGGGCCCCAAGAGACCCAGTACTTC.